This T cell receptor beta chain was captured in a study of T cells after yellow fever vaccination. Study-level background: Fractions containing few cells were prepared with SMART-Seq v4 Ultra Low Input. Study-wide results and limits: Boosting was followed by the reappearance of most primary-vaccination clones (96% CD4, under 90% CD8).

By 5'RACE template switching, TCR cDNA was produced, with a universal primer site and UMIs added in the process. TCRdb itself ran the 5' RACE reads through MiXCR, one entry per CDR3 protein. The sample includes nearly 350,000 distinct CDR3 sequences, approximately 8% of them seen just once. This CDR3 region has 15 residues. CDR1 and CDR2 from the germline V gene are DFQATT and SNEGSKA (reference sequence). V gave up 0 bases and J gave up 3 bases; unmatched junction bases: 4. Points on this clonotype: Its target is not known.

Sequences were derived from PBMCs, sampled more than 35 days after the first yellow fever vaccination. The chain couples TRBV20-1 to TRBJ1-5; 8 positions agree with TRBD1. The receptor comes from a man aged 18 to 35 who received the YFV17D yellow fever vaccine. This CDR3 reads CSARDPGQVNQPQHF. The CDR3 DNA reads TGCAGTGCTAGAGACCCGGGACAGGTCAATCAGCCCCAGCATTTT.